The clone carrying this TCR beta chain was seen more than once but under ten times. Antigen unknown. CDR3 length: 13 residues. The ends were cut back, 2 bases at V and 5 bases at J, with 6 bases in the middle. Germline CDR1 reads MNHEY; CDR2 reads SVGAGI. These data come from a study of cytomegalovirus exposure and HLA in healthy donors. The PCR had 60 Vbeta and 13 Jbeta primers. The data were produced by immunoSEQ multiplex PCR, yet TCRdb's version contains in-frame clones alone and is incomplete. Seen here are 98,000 or so clones, around 10% observed once, and the top ten hold more than 5%. Findings of the study overall: A later look showed TCR association rates differing by HLA locus, highest for DRB1 and lowest for HLA-C. The authors enumerated 180 or so TCR beta chains as linked to cytomegalovirus. In vitro assays verified that a few CMV-associated chains recognized CMV antigens specifically.

The sequencing input was PBMCs. This sequence originates from a man aged 35 to 55 in good health and CMV-seropositive. The V gene is TRBV6-5, the J gene TRBJ1-4; D is unresolved. CDR3 residues: CASSYGQNEKLFF. The CDR3 bases are TGTGCCAGCAGTTACGGTCAGAATGAAAAACTGTTTTTT.